Listed here are 18 T cell receptor beta chains from one sample, sequenced in a study of control samples from healthy donors and cancer patients. Clones were read by immunoSEQ multiplex PCR, and TCRdb kept only the in-frame ones, dropping some. Here the sample spans about 180,000 clones, 85% to 95% being singletons. Sequencing was performed on blood. These receptors were obtained from a woman aged 18-29 years in good health.

The V call is TRBV25-1, the J call TRBJ1-2, with D unresolved. CDR3 length: 13 residues. Per germline, CDR1 MGHDK and CDR2 SYGVNS. The V end lost 4 bases, the J end lost 2 bases, and 8 bases lay between the germline ends. This chain's CDR3 is CASSVGSNYGYTF. The CDR3 DNA sequence: TGTGCCAGCAGTGTGGGGTCGAACTATGGCTACACCTTC.

The CDR3 is CASSYQGRKAFF. Here the CDR3 DNA reads TGTGCCAGCAGTTATCAGGGGAGAAAAGCTTTCTTT. J is TRBJ1-1 and V is TRBV6-2 or TRBV6-3; possible D gene TRBD1, 6 bases. Trimming left V 3 bases short and J 9 bases short, with 11 bases between. The germline CDR1 and CDR2 sequences are MNHEY and SVGEGT. CDR3 length: 12 amino acids.

This chain links TRBV29-1 with TRBJ1-2, with D tentatively TRBD1 (5 bases). V lost 5 bases and J 3 bases, leaving 13 bases between the germline ends. The CDR3 runs to 13 residues. Germline V lookup: CDR1 SQVTM, CDR2 ANQGSEA. The CDR3: CSVTSGTDYGYTF. In DNA form, the CDR3 reads TGCAGCGTTACTAGTGGGACGGACTATGGCTACACCTTC.

This chain uses TRBV6-5 with TRBJ1-5, with D maybe TRBD1 (6 bases). The CDR3 is 14 residues long. The V end was cut by 6 bases, the J end by 5 bases, with 14 bases between. The germline gives CDR1 MNHEY, CDR2 SVGAGI. The CDR3: CASRPFGQHQPQHF. DNA for the CDR3: TGTGCCAGCAGACCCTTCGGACAGCATCAGCCCCAGCATTTT.

V usage is TRBV7-8 and J usage is TRBJ2-5; D ambiguous. Germline CDR1 is SGHVS and CDR2 is FQNEAQ. This CDR3 has 14 amino acids. V was clipped by 3 bases and J by 4 bases, with 12 bases between them. Here the CDR3 reads CASSLYRVRETQYF. CDR3 in DNA: TGTGCCAGCAGCTTGTATAGGGTGAGAGAGACCCAGTACTTC.

The rearrangement links TRBV7-9 to TRBJ2-3, with 16 bases lining up with TRBD2. The CDR3 loop spans 15 amino acids. V gave up 5 bases and J gave up 6 bases; unmatched junction bases: 2. Germline V gene data show CDR1 as SEHNR and CDR2 as FQNEAQ (reference sequence). CDR3 amino acids: CASSPGLAGGDTQYF. The DNA of the CDR3 is TGTGCCAGCAGCCCGGGACTAGCGGGGGGGGATACGCAGTATTTT.

This chain connects TRBV5-6 to TRBJ1-3; perhaps TRBD1 as D (6 bases). In germline, CDR1 is SGHDT, CDR2 YYEEEE. The CDR3 is 15 amino acids. V lost 5 bases and J lost 1, with 13 bases in between. This chain's CDR3 is CASSRGGGSGNTIYF. The CDR3 region has the DNA TGTGCCAGCAGTCGAGGAGGGGGTTCTGGAAACACCATATATTTT.

The rearrangement links TRBV7-9 to TRBJ1-1, with D tentatively TRBD1 (5 bases). The length of the CDR3 is 14 residues. CDR1 and CDR2 (germline): SEHNR, FQNEAQ (reference sequence). V gave up 5 bases and J gave up 3 bases, with 13 bases separating them. In DNA, the CDR3 is TGTGCCAGCAGCATGGGACTTAGGGACACTGAAGCTTTCTTT. Amino acids: CASSMGLRDTEAFF. The full variable domain, rest sourced from reference TRBV7-9 and TRBJ1-1, is DTGVSQNPRHKITKRGQNVTFRCDPISEHNRLYWYRQTLGQGPEFLTYFQNEAQLEKSRLLSDRFSAERPKGSFSTLEIQRTEQGDSAMYLCASSMGLRDTEAFFGQGTRLTVV.

This rearrangement joins TRBV5-4 to TRBJ2-3; D remains unclear. Deletions cut 0 bases from V and 4 bases from J, with 6 bases between. The CDR3 spans 13 residues. From germline, CDR1 is SGHNT and CDR2 YYREEE (reference sequence). CDR3 residues: CASSLARADTQYF. The CDR3 coding sequence is TGTGCCAGCAGCTTGGCCCGGGCAGATACGCAGTATTTT.

V gene TRBV7-2 combines with J gene TRBJ2-5; 9 bases align to TRBD1. The germline CDR1 and CDR2 sequences are SGHTA and FQGNSA. Losses at the gene ends were 5 bases for V and 3 bases for J; bases not matched to a gene: 7. This CDR3 is 15 amino acids long. For the CDR3, the DNA is TGTGCCAGCAGCCCGGCGGGGACAGGGAAAGAGACCCAGTACTTC. This translates into CASSPAGTGKETQYF.

V usage is TRBV5-6 and J usage is TRBJ1-1; no reliable D call. This CDR3 has 13 amino acids. Germline CDR1 and CDR2: SGHDT and YYEEEE. V lost 4 bases to trimming and J lost 4 bases, with 11 bases between them. The CDR3 region is CASSPGSVTEAFF. The CDR3 DNA reads as TGTGCCAGCAGCCCAGGATCCGTCACTGAAGCTTTCTTT.

The chain uses TRBV3-1 (or the pseudogene TRBV3-2) and TRBJ1-3; D call uncertain. Looked up from germline, CDR1 is LGHDT and CDR2 is YNNKEL (reference sequence). Trimming stripped 3 bases from V and 2 bases from J, with 8 bases between. There are 14 residues in the CDR3. CDR3 protein: CASSHTRAGNTIYF. In nucleotides, the CDR3 is TGTGCCAGCAGCCATACCCGGGCTGGAAACACCATATATTTT.

The J gene is TRBJ1-2, the V gene TRBV21-1; the tabulated D call, TRBD1, remains unverified against the DNA. TRBV21-1 is tagged as a pseudogene. The CDR3 spans 16 residues. The CDR3 loop is CASSKEEQGAYYGYTF. CDR3 bases: TGTGCCAGCAGCAAAGAGGAACAGGGGGCTTACTATGGCTACACCTTC.

The chain has TRBV2 and TRBJ2-3, with TRBD2 matching over 10 bases. This CDR3 is 16 amino acids long. Trimming took 6 bases from V and 3 from J; bases not matched to a gene: 9. Looked up from germline, CDR1 is SNHLY and CDR2 is FYNNEI. For the CDR3, the DNA is TGTGCCAGCAGGGTCCCTGGACTAGCGGTAACAGATACGCAGTATTTT. Protein: CASRVPGLAVTDTQYF.

V and J are TRBV19 and TRBJ2-5; D is ambiguous. There are 14 residues in the CDR3. Germline loops: CDR1 LNHDA, CDR2 SQIVND (reference sequence). Trimming left V 5 bases short and J 1 base short, with 11 bases between. The CDR3 nucleotides are TGTGCCAGTAGTCCCCGGGCCCCCCAAGAGACCCAGTACTTC. Encoded protein: CASSPRAPQETQYF.

The chain combines TRBV5-6 with TRBJ1-1; no reliable D call. Per the germline V gene, CDR1 is SGHDT and CDR2 is YYEEEE. Trimming removed 1 base from V and 1 base from J, with 11 bases in between. This CDR3 contains 15 residues. DNA of the CDR3: TGTGCCAGCAGCTTGAGGCTAACAGAGAACACTGAAGCTTTCTTT. Translation gives CASSLRLTENTEAFF.

The rearrangement joins TRBV28 to TRBJ1-6; 7 bases map to TRBD1. This CDR3 spans 17 amino acids. The germline V gene has CDR1 MDHEN and CDR2 SYDVKM. Trimming took 5 bases from V and 0 from J; bases not matched to a gene: 7. The CDR3 is CASSPPGTASYNSPLHF. CDR3 coding DNA: TGTGCCAGCAGTCCCCCCGGGACAGCCTCCTATAATTCACCCCTCCACTTT. The whole variable domain, filled in from reference TRBV28 and TRBJ1-6, reads DVKVTQSSRYLVKRTGEKVFLECVQDMDHENMFWYRQDPGLGLRLIYFSYDVKMKEKGDIPEGYSVSREKKERFSLILESASTNQTSMYLCASSPPGTASYNSPLHFGNGTRLTVT.

The genes are TRBV7-9 and TRBJ1-1; the D is unclear. Germline V gene lookup returns CDR1 SEHNR and CDR2 FQNEAQ (reference sequence). This CDR3 is built from 14 residues. V lost 1 base, J lost 3 bases, and 9 bases lay in between. The CDR3 DNA is TGTGCCAGCAGCTTAGAAGTTGGGGACACTGAAGCTTTCTTT. It is translated as CASSLEVGDTEAFF.